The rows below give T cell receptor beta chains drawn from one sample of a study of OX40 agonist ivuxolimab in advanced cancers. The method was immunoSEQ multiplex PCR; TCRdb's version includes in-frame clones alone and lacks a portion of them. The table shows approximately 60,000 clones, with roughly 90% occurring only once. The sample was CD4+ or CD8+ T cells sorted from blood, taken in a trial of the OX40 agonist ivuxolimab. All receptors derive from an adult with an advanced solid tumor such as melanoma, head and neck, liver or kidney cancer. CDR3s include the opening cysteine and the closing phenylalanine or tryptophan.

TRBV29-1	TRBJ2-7	CSVERSYEQYF
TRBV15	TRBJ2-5	CATSTRLAEPYQETQYF
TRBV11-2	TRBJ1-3	CASSFEGQRPGNTIYF
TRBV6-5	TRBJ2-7	CASRARWEQYF
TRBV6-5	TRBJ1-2	CASSSGTNYGYTF
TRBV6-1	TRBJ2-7	CASSGAGKGLYEQYF
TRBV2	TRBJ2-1	CASRAGLASSYNEQFF
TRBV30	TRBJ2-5	CAWGGFQETQYF
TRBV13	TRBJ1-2	CASSLAGGSGYTF
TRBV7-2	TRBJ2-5	CASSFSETQYF
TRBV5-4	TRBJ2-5	CASSFFLAGGQETQYF
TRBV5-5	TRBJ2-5	CASSLARDGYQETQYF
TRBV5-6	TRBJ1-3	CASSLIGAGNTIYF
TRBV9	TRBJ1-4	CASSVNPGRPNEKLFF
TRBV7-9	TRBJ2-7	CASSPHRVPYEQYF
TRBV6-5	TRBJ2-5	CASSWQQGSRETQYF
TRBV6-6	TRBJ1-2	CASSQGGSYGYTF
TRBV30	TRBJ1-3	CAWSSFAGAPRQGNTIYF
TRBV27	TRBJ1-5	CASHGVQPQHF
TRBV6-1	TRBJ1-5	CASSEFRGLDQPQHF
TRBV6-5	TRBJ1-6	CASSYGVQGNSPLHF
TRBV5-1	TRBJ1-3	CASSEEAGNTIYF
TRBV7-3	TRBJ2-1	CASSSRGGNYNEQFF
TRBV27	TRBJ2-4	CASTSVGGGSIQYF
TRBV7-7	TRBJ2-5	CASSPQPTGEETQYF
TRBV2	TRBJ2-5	CASSSKVFETQYF
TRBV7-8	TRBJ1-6	CASSLRQGNSPLHF
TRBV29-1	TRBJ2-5	CSADTGTDQETQYF
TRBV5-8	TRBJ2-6	CASSQGLGAGANVLTF
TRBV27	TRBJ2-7	CASSVTRANYEQYF
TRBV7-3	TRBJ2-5	CASSPRGLKTETQYF
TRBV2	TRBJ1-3	CASRAGSGNTIYF
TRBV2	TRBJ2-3	CASSWGLAGVPTTDTQYF
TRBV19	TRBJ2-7	CASSSGQTYEQYF
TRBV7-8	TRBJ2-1	CASSWDYNEQFF
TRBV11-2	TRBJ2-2	CASSLVRGTGELFF
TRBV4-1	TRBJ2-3	CASSLGLAGGLSSADTQYF
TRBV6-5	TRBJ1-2	CASSVTGQFYGYTF
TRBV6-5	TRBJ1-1	CATTSGTDMNTEAFF
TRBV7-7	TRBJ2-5	CASSLGTSLETQYF
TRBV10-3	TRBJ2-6	CAISRAVGANVLTF
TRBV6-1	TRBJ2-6	CASSANRQRSGANVLTF
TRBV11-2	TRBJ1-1	CASSLELNTEAFF
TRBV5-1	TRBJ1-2	CASSFDADRANYGYTF
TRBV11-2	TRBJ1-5	CASSLTDQPQHF